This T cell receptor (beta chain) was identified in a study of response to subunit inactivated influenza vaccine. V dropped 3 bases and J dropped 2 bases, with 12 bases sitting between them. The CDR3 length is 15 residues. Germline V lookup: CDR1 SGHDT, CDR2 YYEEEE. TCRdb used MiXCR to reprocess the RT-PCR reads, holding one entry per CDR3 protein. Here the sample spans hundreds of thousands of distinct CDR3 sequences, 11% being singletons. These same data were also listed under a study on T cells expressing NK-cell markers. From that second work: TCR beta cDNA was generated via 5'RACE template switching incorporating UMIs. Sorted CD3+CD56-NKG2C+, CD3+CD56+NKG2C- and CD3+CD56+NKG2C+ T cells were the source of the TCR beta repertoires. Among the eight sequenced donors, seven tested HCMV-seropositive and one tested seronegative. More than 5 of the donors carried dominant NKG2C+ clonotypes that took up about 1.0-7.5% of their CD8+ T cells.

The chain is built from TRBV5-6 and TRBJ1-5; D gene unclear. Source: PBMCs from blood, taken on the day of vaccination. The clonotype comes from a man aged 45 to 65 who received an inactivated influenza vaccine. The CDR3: CASSSLGERNQPQHF. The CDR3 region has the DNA TGTGCCAGCAGCTCCCTGGGTGAACGCAATCAGCCCCAGCATTTT.